Following are 19 T cell receptor beta chains from one sample sequenced in a study of healthy donors' naive CD4 and CD8 T cells. Each TCR library used 500 ng of total RNA and a linear amplification protocol. TCRdb re-analysed the reads in MiXCR, keeping a single row per CDR3 protein. The repertoire has about 200,000 distinct CDR3 sequences, about 70% of them found once; the top ten carry about 2.4%. Source material: naive CD4+ and CD8+ T cells sorted from blood, pooled from several donors. The source of these receptors is a pool of human donors in good health; the sample pools cells from several healthy donors.

The CDR3 region is CASSAGLPYNEQFF. CDR3 nucleotide sequence: TGTGCCAGCAGTGCAGGGCTTCCCTACAATGAGCAGTTCTTC. The V and J genes are TRBV6-5 and TRBJ2-1; a weak D match, TRBD1 (5 bases). Germline CDR1 reads MNHEY; CDR2 reads SVGAGI. The V end was cut by 5 bases, the J end by 2 bases, with 10 bases between. This CDR3 has 14 residues.

This clonotype appeared a few times. The chain employs TRBV19 and TRBJ2-5; D is unresolved. CDR3 size: 10 residues. Germline V gene sequence: CDR1 LNHDA, CDR2 SQIVND (reference sequence). V was pared by 10 bases and J by 5 bases, with 8 bases between. The CDR3 bases are TGTGCCACGGCAGCGGAGACCCAGTACTTC. Translating it yields CATAAETQYF.

The genes are TRBV5-6 and TRBJ2-7; maybe TRBD1 (7 bases). Trimming took off 0 bases at V and 2 bases at J, with 18 bases between the two ends. Per germline, CDR1 SGHDT and CDR2 YYEEEE. This CDR3 is 17 amino acids long. CDR3 sequence (DNA): TGTGCCAGCAGCTTGGGTCTCGACAGGGAGGCCCCCTACGAGCAGTACTTC. Protein product: CASSLGLDREAPYEQYF.

Only a few counts were recorded for this clonotype. The V and J genes are TRBV6-2 or TRBV6-3 and TRBJ2-5; 7 bases map to TRBD1. The germline V gene has CDR1 MNHEY and CDR2 SVGEGT. The length of the CDR3 is 14 residues. After removal of 2 bases from V and 8 bases from J, the junction contained 8 bases not matched to a gene. CDR3: CASSYRQGWRTQYF. The CDR3 nucleotides read TGTGCCAGCAGTTACCGACAGGGATGGAGAACCCAGTACTTC.

This chain joins TRBV29-1 and TRBJ1-2; TRBD1 might be the D (5 bases). Germline V gene data show CDR1 as SQVTM and CDR2 as ANQGSEA. The V end was cut by 2 bases, the J end by 4 bases, with 8 bases between. The CDR3 sequence is 12 residues long. The CDR3 DNA reads TGCAGCGTTGAATGGGGGGGCTATGGCTACACCTTC. It encodes CSVEWGGYGYTF.

This chain connects TRBV6-2 or TRBV6-3 to TRBJ2-6; D is undetermined. Germline V CDR1 and CDR2: MNHEY, SVGEGT. The CDR3 contains 13 residues. The ends were cut back, 5 bases at V and 4 bases at J, with 6 bases in the middle. The CDR3 is CASSQNGANVLTF. The CDR3 DNA is TGTGCCAGCAGTCAGAACGGGGCCAACGTCCTGACTTTC.

The chain's CDR3 is CASTDGGAGNEQFF. DNA for the CDR3: TGTGCCAGCACCGACGGGGGGGCTGGGAATGAGCAGTTCTTC. The V gene is TRBV11-2, the J gene TRBJ2-1, with 8 bases aligning to TRBD2. CDR3 length equals 14 residues. With 7 bases clipped from V and 7 bases from J, the junction kept 9 bases outside the gene matches. Per germline, CDR1 SGHAT and CDR2 FQNNGV.

The chain links TRBV5-1 to TRBJ2-7, with TRBD2 matching 7 bases. CDR1 is SGHRS and CDR2 is YFSETQ in the germline V gene. CDR3 length: 15 amino acids. Trimming cost V 4 bases and J 3 bases; bases outside gene matches: 10. This CDR3 reads CASSVTGGPLYEQYF. CDR3 nucleotides: TGCGCCAGCAGCGTGACGGGAGGCCCCCTCTACGAGCAGTACTTC.

The V gene is TRBV6-4, the J gene TRBJ1-1; D uncertain. V lost 7 bases to trimming and J lost 1 base, with 13 bases between them. Germline V gives CDR1 MRHNA, CDR2 SNTAGT. This CDR3 has 14 residues. This CDR3 reads CASKSGPANTEAFF. Written as DNA, the CDR3 is TGTGCCAGCAAATCAGGTCCAGCGAACACTGAAGCTTTCTTT.

This clonotype was observed once. The chain has TRBV12-3 or TRBV12-4 and TRBJ2-3; 8 bases align to TRBD2. With V trimmed by 5 bases and J by 0 bases, 7 bases remained unmatched. The CDR3 has 16 residues. The CDR3 here is CASSLASGLSTDTQYF. DNA for the CDR3: TGTGCCAGCAGTCTCGCTAGCGGGCTTAGCACAGATACGCAGTATTTT.

V and J are TRBV20-1 and TRBJ1-6, with TRBD1 matching 8 bases. CDR1 is DFQATT and CDR2 is SNEGSKA in the germline V gene (reference sequence). This CDR3 has 14 residues. Trimming removed 1 base from V and 5 bases from J; junction bases left unmatched: 1. The CDR3 protein is CSARGDRNNSPLHF. The DNA of the CDR3 is TGCAGTGCTAGAGGGGACAGGAATAATTCACCCCTCCACTTT.

The count of this clonotype is one. This chain joins TRBV6-2 or TRBV6-3 and TRBJ1-5, with D hard to call. V was trimmed by 2 bases and J by 4 bases, leaving 12 bases between them. CDR3 size: 15 residues. Germline V gene sequence: CDR1 MNHEY, CDR2 SVGEGT. The CDR3 protein is CASSYLAGVNQPQHF. DNA for the CDR3: TGTGCCAGCAGTTACCTCGCCGGAGTTAATCAGCCCCAGCATTTT.

This chain uses TRBV20-1 with TRBJ2-3; tentative D call: TRBD2 (5 bases). V was pared by 7 bases and J by 4 bases, with 15 bases between. Germline V gene lookup returns CDR1 DFQATT and CDR2 SNEGSKA (reference sequence). The CDR3 is 13 amino acids. The CDR3 region is CSGKERAADTQYF. The DNA of the CDR3 is TGCAGTGGGAAAGAGAGGGCCGCAGATACGCAGTATTTT.

This clonotype occurred a few times. The rearrangement uses TRBV6-5 and TRBJ1-3, with D hard to call. V was shortened by 0 bases and J by 0 bases, with 15 bases between the two germline ends. The CDR3 runs 18 residues. The germline V gene encodes CDR1 MNHEY and CDR2 SVGAGI. The CDR3 spells CASSYSIFPASSGNTIYF. Written as DNA, the CDR3 is TGTGCCAGCAGTTACTCGATTTTCCCGGCAAGCTCTGGAAACACCATATATTTT.

The chain combines TRBV6-2 or TRBV6-3 with TRBJ2-2; TRBD2 aligns across 14 bases. The CDR3 loop spans 16 amino acids. Germline V gene lookup returns CDR1 MNHEY and CDR2 SVGEGT. With 6 bases clipped from V and 9 bases from J, the junction kept 9 bases outside the gene matches. CDR3 protein: CASRDTGLAGVRELFF. The CDR3 region has the DNA TGTGCCAGCAGAGACACGGGACTAGCGGGAGTCCGGGAGCTGTTTTTT.

The CDR3 sequence: CSVDRFLGKETQYF. CDR3 sequence (DNA): TGCAGCGTTGATAGGTTCCTGGGGAAAGAGACCCAGTACTTC. The V call is TRBV29-1, the J call TRBJ2-5; D remains ambiguous. V lost 3 bases and J lost 3, with 14 bases in between. This CDR3 has 14 residues. Germline V CDR1 and CDR2: SQVTM, ANQGSEA. Together with reference TRBV29-1 and TRBJ2-5, the CDR3 gives the full variable domain: SAVISQKPSRDICQRGTSLTIQCQVDSQVTMMFWYRQQPGQSLTLIATANQGSEATYESGFVIDKFPISRPNLTFSTLTVSNMSPEDSSIYLCSVDRFLGKETQYFGPGTRLLVL.

The chain employs TRBV6-5 and TRBJ1-2; 7 bases agree with TRBD1. Germline CDR1 reads MNHEY; CDR2 reads SVGAGI. The ends lost 6 bases at V and 8 bases at J; junction bases unmatched: 12. The CDR3 has 14 residues. CDR3 sequence: CASRPGTARSGYTF. CDR3 nucleotide sequence: TGTGCCAGCAGGCCTGGGACAGCCCGGAGCGGCTACACCTTC.

V gene TRBV6-5 combines with J gene TRBJ2-1; maybe TRBD2 (5 bases). This CDR3 contains 14 residues. V lost 2 bases, J lost 8 bases, and 13 bases lay in between. Germline lookup yields CDR1 MNHEY and CDR2 SVGAGI. CDR3 nucleotide sequence: TGTGCCAGCAGTTACCACCTAGCTAAAGATGAGCAGTTCTTC. Translating it yields CASSYHLAKDEQFF.

The CDR3 sequence is CSVVDGRTYGYTF. For the CDR3, the DNA is TGCAGCGTTGTGGATGGGCGCACCTATGGCTACACCTTC. The V gene is TRBV29-1, the J gene TRBJ1-2, with no clear D. Germline CDR1 SQVTM, CDR2 ANQGSEA. The CDR3 length is 13 residues. V lost 4 bases and J 4 bases, leaving 13 bases between the germline ends. Looking up the rest from reference TRBV29-1 and TRBJ1-2 gives the full variable domain: SAVISQKPSRDICQRGTSLTIQCQVDSQVTMMFWYRQQPGQSLTLIATANQGSEATYESGFVIDKFPISRPNLTFSTLTVSNMSPEDSSIYLCSVVDGRTYGYTFGSGTRLTVV.